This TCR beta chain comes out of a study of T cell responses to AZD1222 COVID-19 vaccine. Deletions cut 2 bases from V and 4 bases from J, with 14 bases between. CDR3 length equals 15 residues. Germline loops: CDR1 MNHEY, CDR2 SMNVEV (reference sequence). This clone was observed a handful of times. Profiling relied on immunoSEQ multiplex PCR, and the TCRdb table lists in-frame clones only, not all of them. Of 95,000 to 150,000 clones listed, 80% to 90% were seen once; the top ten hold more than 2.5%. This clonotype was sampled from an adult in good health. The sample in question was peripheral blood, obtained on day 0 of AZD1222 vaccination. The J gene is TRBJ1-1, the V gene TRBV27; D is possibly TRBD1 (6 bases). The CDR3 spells CASSLRTVGGTEAFF. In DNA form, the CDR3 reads TGTGCCAGCAGTTTAAGGACAGTGGGGGGCACTGAAGCTTTCTTT.